This TCR beta chain was profiled in a study of cytomegalovirus exposure and HLA in healthy donors. There are 14 residues in the CDR3. CDR1 SGHNT and CDR2 YYREEE come from the germline V gene (reference sequence). Losses at the gene ends were 7 bases for V and 6 bases for J; bases not matched to a gene: 12. Amplification used 60 Vbeta primers and 13 Jbeta primers. Method: immunoSEQ multiplex PCR; TCRdb's copy keeps in-frame clones and lacks some. In the table there are some 100,000 clones, about 70% of which are singletons. This sequence joins TRBV5-4 and TRBJ1-1; 7 bases match TRBD1. Sequencing input: PBMCs. The source is a human donor in good health. The CDR3 region has the DNA TGTGCCAGCCACCGGGAGGGGGCGAGGCCTGAAGCTTTCTTT. Translating it yields CASHREGARPEAFF.